These 14 T cell receptor beta chains were sequenced from one sample in a study of blood T cell dynamics during melanoma immunotherapy. The time point was: pre-treatment baseline. The data were produced by immunoSEQ multiplex PCR, yet TCRdb's version contains in-frame clones alone and is incomplete. The table includes roughly 10,000 clones, about 85% detected once. The source was blood, collected from a patient treated with checkpoint blockade. Receptors were obtained from a human donor with melanoma.

The chain uses TRBV9 and TRBJ2-3; possibly TRBD2 for D (6 bases). The CDR3 has 15 residues. CDR1 is SGDLS, CDR2 YYNGEE, per germline. V lost 1 base, J lost 4 bases, and 13 bases lay in between. Here the CDR3 reads CASSVSPLAPDTQYF. The CDR3 coding sequence is TGTGCCAGCAGCGTATCCCCACTAGCCCCAGATACGCAGTATTTT.

J is TRBJ1-3 and V is TRBV5-1; D is possibly TRBD1 (6 bases). Germline V gene lookup returns CDR1 SGHRS and CDR2 YFSETQ. This CDR3 spans 17 amino acids. Between the trimmed V and J ends, which lost 7 bases and 5 bases, there was a span of 25 bases. The chain's CDR3 is CASRTEPTGEARNTIYF. In DNA form, the CDR3 reads TGCGCCAGCCGTACAGAACCGACAGGAGAGGCCCGAAACACCATATATTTT.

This rearrangement joins TRBV15 to TRBJ1-2, with D hard to call. Between the trimmed V and J ends, which lost 0 bases and 2 bases, there was a span of 7 bases. The CDR3 consists of 14 residues. Germline values: CDR1 LNHNV, CDR2 YYDKDF (reference sequence). The CDR3 loop reads CATSRDLGNYGYTF. The CDR3 DNA reads TGTGCCACCAGCAGAGATTTAGGCAACTATGGCTACACCTTC.

The V and J genes are TRBV15 and TRBJ2-7; D perhaps matches TRBD1 (5 bases). CDR1 and CDR2 from the germline V gene are LNHNV and YYDKDF (reference sequence). The CDR3 has 15 amino acids. V shed 3 bases and J shed 3 bases, with 15 bases lying between them. The CDR3: CATSREPTAIYEQYF. For the CDR3, the DNA is TGTGCCACCAGCAGGGAACCGACAGCGATCTACGAGCAGTACTTC.

This chain links TRBV11-1 with TRBJ2-7; 7 bases are a match to TRBD2. This CDR3 has 14 residues. After removal of 3 bases from V and 4 bases from J, the junction contained 6 bases not matched to a gene. Per germline, CDR1 SGHAT and CDR2 FQDESV (reference sequence). CDR3 sequence reads: CASSFSGSSYEQYV. CDR3 sequence (DNA): TGTGCCAGCAGCTTTAGCGGGTCCTCATACGAGCAGTACGTC.

The chain carries TRBV5-8 and TRBJ2-2; TRBD1 matches 8 bases. Germline V CDR1 and CDR2: SGHTS, YDEGEE. V shed 3 bases, J shed 1 base, and the junction held 2 bases outside the gene matches. The CDR3 covers 15 residues. CDR3 in amino acids: CASSSRGRNTGELFF. CDR3 nucleotide sequence: TGTGCCAGCAGCTCCAGGGGGCGGAACACCGGGGAGCTGTTTTTT.

The J gene is TRBJ1-5, the V gene TRBV7-2; a weak D match, TRBD1 (6 bases). The V and J ends lost 4 bases and 4 bases respectively, with 11 bases between them. This CDR3 region has 14 residues. CDR1 SGHTA and CDR2 FQGNSA come from the germline V gene. CDR3 loop: CASSSYRANQPQHF. As DNA, the CDR3 is TGTGCCAGCAGCTCCTACAGGGCGAATCAGCCCCAGCATTTT.

The V gene is TRBV6-1, the J gene TRBJ2-3; D perhaps matches TRBD1 (5 bases). Deletions cut 2 bases from V and 1 base from J, with 13 bases between. The CDR3 is 16 residues long. The germline gives CDR1 MNHNS, CDR2 SASEGT. CDR3 residues: CASSERGNRGTDTQYF. The DNA for the CDR3 is TGTGCCAGCAGTGAAAGGGGTAACCGGGGCACAGATACGCAGTATTTT.

V usage is TRBV7-9 and J usage is TRBJ2-1, with D tentatively TRBD2 (5 bases). The V end was cut by 6 bases, the J end by 9 bases, with 15 bases between. CDR3 length: 13 amino acids. The V gene's germline CDR1 is SEHNR and CDR2 FQNEAQ (reference sequence). In nucleotides, the CDR3 is TGTGCCAGCAGGTTTGAGGGTATCACTGAGCAGTTCTTC. It translates to CASRFEGITEQFF. The variable domain in full, with the rest retrieved from reference TRBV7-9 and TRBJ2-1, is DTGVSQNPRHKITKRGQNVTFRCDPISEHNRLYWYRQTLGQGPEFLTYFQNEAQLEKSRLLSDRFSAERPKGSFSTLEIQRTEQGDSAMYLCASRFEGITEQFFGPGTRLTVL.

This sequence joins TRBV7-9 and TRBJ2-1; the match to TRBD1 covers 11 bases. The ends lost 3 bases at V and 9 bases at J; junction bases unmatched: 10. The CDR3 has 16 residues. Germline CDR1 reads SEHNR; CDR2 reads FQNEAQ (reference sequence). CDR3 sequence: CASSFSRGQGVGEQFF. In DNA form, the CDR3 reads TGTGCCAGCAGCTTCAGTCGGGGACAGGGGGTGGGTGAGCAGTTCTTC.

The rearrangement joins TRBV9 to TRBJ1-3, with 7 bases lining up with TRBD1. V lost 4 bases, J lost 1 base, and 5 bases stayed unmatched. The CDR3 has 15 residues. Germline CDR1 is SGDLS and CDR2 is YYNGEE. CDR3 sequence reads: CASSLMTGSGNTIYF. CDR3 bases: TGTGCCAGCAGCCTCATGACAGGGTCTGGAAACACCATATATTTT.

The V gene is TRBV25-1, the J gene TRBJ2-7; tentatively, D is TRBD1 (6 bases). The V gene's germline CDR1 is MGHDK and CDR2 SYGVNS. The V end lost 2 bases, the J end lost 4 bases, and 9 bases lay between the germline ends. The CDR3 runs to 13 residues. The CDR3 DNA reads as TGTGCCAGCAGTGAAGGGGGCCGGTACGAGCAGTACTTC. It translates to CASSEGGRYEQYF.

The chain combines TRBV9 with TRBJ2-3; D not resolved. From germline, CDR1 is SGDLS and CDR2 YYNGEE. V dropped 0 bases and J dropped 0 bases, with 5 bases sitting between them. CDR3 length: 14 residues. The CDR3 nucleotides read TGTGCCAGCAGCGTAGGGCGGAGCACAGATACGCAGTATTTT. Protein product: CASSVGRSTDTQYF.

The chain recombines TRBV9 with TRBJ2-3, with D possibly TRBD1 on 6 matching bases. Germline CDR1 is SGDLS and CDR2 is YYNGEE. The V gene lost 6 bases and the J gene lost 2 bases, with 10 bases spanning the gap. The CDR3 loop spans 13 amino acids. The CDR3 bases are TGTGCCAGCACGAGGGGGTTCACAGATACGCAGTATTTT. Translating gives CASTRGFTDTQYF.